The 21 T cell receptor beta chains presented below share a single source sample, sequenced in a study of blood T cell repertoires in COVID-19. The data were produced by immunoSEQ multiplex PCR, yet TCRdb's version contains in-frame clones alone and is incomplete. The table records about 190,000 clones, approximately 90% of them present only once. The source material was peripheral blood. The receptors stem from a man aged 25-45 years with acute or convalescent COVID-19.

The rearrangement links TRBV14 to TRBJ2-5; 7 nucleotides line up with TRBD1. The V segment lost 1 base and the J segment 5 bases; nucleotides outside the gene matches: 10. The V gene's germline CDR1 is SGHDN and CDR2 FVKESK. The CDR3 spans 16 residues. CDR3 nucleotides: TGTGCCAGCAGCCAAGCCATGCGAGGGGGCTGGGAGACCCAGTACTTC. It yields the protein CASSQAMRGGWETQYF.

V gene TRBV6-5 combines with J gene TRBJ2-7, with D possibly matching TRBD2 (6 bases). This CDR3 region has 15 residues. CDR1 is MNHEY, CDR2 SVGAGI, per germline. Trimming took off 0 bases at V and 5 bases at J, with 14 bases between the two ends. As DNA, the CDR3 is TGTGCCAGCAGTTACTCGAGGGGCGGAGGGAACGAGCAGTACTTC. Translation gives CASSYSRGGGNEQYF.

The chain couples TRBV5-4 to TRBJ2-7; 12 bases are shared with TRBD1. With V trimmed by 0 bases and J by 4 bases, 2 bases remained unmatched. Germline CDR1 SGHNT, CDR2 YYREEE (reference sequence). This CDR3 comprises 15 residues. The CDR3 loop reads CASSLGDRGLYEQYF. CDR3 nucleotides: TGTGCCAGCAGCTTGGGGGACAGGGGGCTGTACGAGCAGTACTTC.

This clone was counted only a few times. The V call is TRBV4-1, the J call TRBJ2-7; D not resolved. There are 13 residues in the CDR3. V shed 4 bases and J shed 0 bases, with 7 bases lying between them. The germline V gene encodes CDR1 MGHRA and CDR2 YSYEKL. The CDR3 region has the DNA TGCGCCAGCAGCCTGGGCCGCTCCTACGAGCAGTACTTC. Encoded protein: CASSLGRSYEQYF.

This chain joins TRBV5-1 and TRBJ2-5; 12 bases line up with TRBD2. Trimming at V came to 4 bases and at J to 3 bases, leaving 1 base not matched to a gene. This CDR3 comprises 14 residues. The V gene's germline CDR1 is SGHRS and CDR2 YFSETQ. The CDR3 DNA reads as TGCGCCAGCAGCCGGACTAGCGGGGAAGAGACCCAGTACTTC. Protein: CASSRTSGEETQYF.

This sequence joins TRBV18 and TRBJ2-3, with 7 bases identical to TRBD2. Per germline, CDR1 KGHSH and CDR2 LQKENI. J was trimmed by 0 bases and V by 5 bases; bases with no gene match: 8. The CDR3 totals 16 residues. The CDR3 DNA is TGTGCCAGCTCATCTTCTAGCGGTACTAGCACAGATACGCAGTATTTT. The encoded protein is CASSSSSGTSTDTQYF. The variable domain in full, with the rest retrieved from reference TRBV18 and TRBJ2-3, is NAGVMQNPRHLVRRRGQEARLRCSPMKGHSHVYWYRQLPEEGLKFMVYLQKENIIDESGMPKERFSAEFPKEGPSILRIQQVVRGDSAAYFCASSSSSGTSTDTQYFGPGTRLTVL.

The rearrangement uses TRBV28 and TRBJ1-5; D perhaps matches TRBD1 (6 bases). Germline V gives CDR1 MDHEN, CDR2 SYDVKM. The ends were cut back, 7 bases at V and 7 bases at J, with 14 bases in the middle. This CDR3 contains 13 residues. CDR3 residues: CASKPGGSQPQHF. The CDR3 nucleotides read TGTGCCAGCAAACCTGGGGGCAGCCAGCCCCAGCATTTT.

The chain recombines TRBV18 with TRBJ1-1; D gene unclear. CDR1 and CDR2 from the germline V gene are KGHSH and LQKENI. The CDR3 is 13 amino acids. With 3 bases removed from V and 7 bases from J, the gap between germline ends came to 12 bases. This CDR3 is CASSPDWGVEAFF. In nucleotides, the CDR3 is TGTGCCAGCTCACCCGATTGGGGAGTTGAAGCTTTCTTT.

The chain joins TRBV7-9 to TRBJ1-1, with TRBD1 matching 8 bases. This CDR3 contains 14 residues. Germline trimming cut 5 bases from V and 1 base from J; bases unmatched to any gene: 3. Germline V gene sequence: CDR1 SEHNR, CDR2 FQNEAQ (reference sequence). CDR3 loop: CASSVGQANTEAFF. DNA for the CDR3: TGTGCCAGCAGCGTGGGACAGGCGAACACTGAAGCTTTCTTT.

J is TRBJ2-3 and V is TRBV19, with 11 bases that match TRBD2. Germline-derived CDR1 and CDR2 are LNHDA and SQIVND (reference sequence). Unmatched junction bases numbered 3, after V lost 5 bases and J lost 2 bases. The CDR3 spans 15 residues. CDR3 nucleotides: TGTGCCAGTAGTCTAGCGGGGGGTACCACAGATACGCAGTATTTT. Translated, it gives CASSLAGGTTDTQYF. The variable domain in full, completed from reference TRBV19 and TRBJ2-3, reads DGGITQSPKYLFRKEGQNVTLSCEQNLNHDAMYWYRQDPGQGLRLIYYSQIVNDFQKGDIAEGYSVSREKKESFPLTVTSAQKNPTAFYLCASSLAGGTTDTQYFGPGTRLTVL.

This clone was recorded only once. This chain uses TRBV3-1 (or the pseudogene TRBV3-2) with TRBJ1-3; no clear D. The V end was cut by 4 bases, the J end by 0 bases, with 10 bases between. CDR3 length: 15 residues. CDR1 LGHDT and CDR2 YNNKEL come from the germline V gene (reference sequence). The CDR3 DNA follows: TGTGCCAGCAGCCTATACAGTAGCTCTGGAAACACCATATATTTT. Amino acids: CASSLYSSSGNTIYF.

This chain joins TRBV6-5 and TRBJ2-7, with TRBD2 matching 7 bases. Germline CDR1 reads MNHEY; CDR2 reads SVGAGI. This CDR3 has 16 amino acids. The V segment lost 0 bases and the J segment 0 bases; nucleotides outside the gene matches: 5. CDR3 loop: CASSYSTRGFSYEQYF. The CDR3 nucleotides read TGTGCCAGCAGTTACTCTACGCGGGGGTTCTCCTACGAGCAGTACTTC.

This sequence joins TRBV19 and TRBJ1-1, with D perhaps TRBD1 (5 bases). The germline gives CDR1 LNHDA, CDR2 SQIVND (reference sequence). V lost 7 bases, J lost 1 base, and 16 bases lay in between. The CDR3 runs 15 residues. The CDR3: CASTRYDSSNTEAFF. The CDR3 DNA reads TGTGCCAGTACCCGATACGACAGCTCGAACACTGAAGCTTTCTTT.

V is TRBV9 and J is TRBJ2-7; 8 bases are shared with TRBD1. The CDR3 spans 15 residues. V shed 3 bases and J 5 bases; nucleotides not matched to a gene: 10. Germline CDR1 SGDLS, CDR2 YYNGEE. CDR3 sequence (DNA): TGTGCCAGCAGCGGAGCTGGACAGGGTATCAACGAGCAGTACTTC. Amino acid sequence: CASSGAGQGINEQYF.

The rearrangement uses TRBV4-1 and TRBJ1-5; D call uncertain. Looked up from germline, CDR1 is MGHRA and CDR2 is YSYEKL. V dropped 0 bases and J dropped 6 bases, with 6 bases sitting between them. The CDR3 spans 13 residues. The CDR3 loop is CASSQESGQPQHF. CDR3 DNA sequence: TGCGCCAGCAGCCAAGAATCGGGTCAGCCCCAGCATTTT.

The rearrangement joins TRBV3-1 (or the pseudogene TRBV3-2) to TRBJ1-1; D possibly corresponds to TRBD1 (6 bases). Trimming cost V 1 base and J 4 bases, with 10 bases left between them. From germline, CDR1 is LGHDT and CDR2 YNNKEL (reference sequence). The CDR3 is 14 residues long. CDR3 in amino acids: CASSQGQVGTEAFF. The CDR3 bases are TGTGCCAGCAGCCAAGGACAGGTCGGCACTGAAGCTTTCTTT.

V gene TRBV21-1 combines with J gene TRBJ2-7; the table's D call, TRBD1, has no DNA check behind it. TRBV21-1 is given as a pseudogene. CDR3 length equals 13 residues. The chain's CDR3 is CASKTGSKYEQYF. As DNA, the CDR3 is TGTGCCAGCAAGACAGGGAGTAAATACGAGCAGTACTTC.

The gene calls are TRBV11-3 and TRBJ2-7; a weak D match, TRBD2 (5 bases). The germline CDR1 and CDR2 sequences are SGHNT and YENEEA. The CDR3 has 16 amino acids. With 1 base removed from V and 4 bases from J, the gap between germline ends came to 17 bases. CDR3 protein: CASSLGEWQPFYEQYF. CDR3 DNA: TGTGCCAGCAGCTTAGGGGAGTGGCAGCCCTTTTACGAGCAGTACTTC.

The V call is TRBV10-2, the J call TRBJ1-1, with D uncertain. Germline assignment: CDR1 WSHSY and CDR2 SAAADI. Trimming shortened V by 3 bases and J by 5 bases, and 13 bases separated the two germline ends. CDR3 size: 14 residues. The CDR3, as DNA: TGCGCCAGCAGTGAATGGGTTGAGGGAACTGAAGCTTTCTTT. Its protein is CASSEWVEGTEAFF.

V usage is TRBV30 and J usage is TRBJ2-6; a weak D match, TRBD1 (5 bases). V lost 3 bases and J lost 0, with 9 bases in between. Germline V gives CDR1 GTSNPN, CDR2 SVGIG (reference sequence). CDR3 length: 15 amino acids. CDR3 sequence (DNA): TGTGCCTGGAGCCGACAGAACTCTGGGGCCAACGTCCTGACTTTC. This sequence encodes CAWSRQNSGANVLTF.

This sequence joins TRBV7-8 and TRBJ1-1, with TRBD1 matching over 8 bases. The germline V gene has CDR1 SGHVS and CDR2 FQNEAQ. The CDR3 has 15 residues. Germline trimming cut 6 bases from V and 0 bases from J; bases unmatched to any gene: 6. CDR3 bases: TGTGCCAGCAGGGTGCAGGGGGCGTTGAACACTGAAGCTTTCTTT. Translating it yields CASRVQGALNTEAFF. Full variable domain (remainder filled in from reference TRBV7-8 and TRBJ1-1): GAGVSQSPRYKVAKRGQDVALRCDPISGHVSLFWYQQALGQGPEFLTYFQNEAQLDKSGLPSDRFFAERPEGSVSTLKIQRTQQEDSAVYLCASRVQGALNTEAFFGQGTRLTVV.